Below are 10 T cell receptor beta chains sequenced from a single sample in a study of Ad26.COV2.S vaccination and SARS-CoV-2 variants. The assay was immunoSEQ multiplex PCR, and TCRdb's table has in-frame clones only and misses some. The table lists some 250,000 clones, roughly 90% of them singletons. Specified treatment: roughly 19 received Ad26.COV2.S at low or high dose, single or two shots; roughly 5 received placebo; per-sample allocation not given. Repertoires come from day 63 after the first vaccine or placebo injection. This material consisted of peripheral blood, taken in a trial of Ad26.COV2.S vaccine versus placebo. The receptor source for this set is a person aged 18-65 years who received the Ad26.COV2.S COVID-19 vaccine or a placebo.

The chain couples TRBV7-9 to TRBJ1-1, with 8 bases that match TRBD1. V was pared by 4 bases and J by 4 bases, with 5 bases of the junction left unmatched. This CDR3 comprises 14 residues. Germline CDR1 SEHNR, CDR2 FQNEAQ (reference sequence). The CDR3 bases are TGTGCCAGCAGCTCACTGACAGGGGCCACTGAAGCTTTCTTT. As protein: CASSSLTGATEAFF.

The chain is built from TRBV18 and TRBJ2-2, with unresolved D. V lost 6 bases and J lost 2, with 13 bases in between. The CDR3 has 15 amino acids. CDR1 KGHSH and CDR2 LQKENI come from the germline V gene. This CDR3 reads CASSTVTANTGELFF. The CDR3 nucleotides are TGTGCCAGCTCGACCGTCACAGCAAACACCGGGGAGCTGTTTTTT.

CDR3 DNA sequence: TGCGCCAGCAGCCAAGATGAGAACAGAAAAGAGACCCAGTACTTC. Its protein is CASSQDENRKETQYF. This chain joins TRBV4-1 and TRBJ2-5; no reliable D call. The CDR3 is made up of 15 amino acids. Trimming cost V 0 bases and J 3 bases, with 11 bases left between them. The germline CDR1 and CDR2 sequences are MGHRA and YSYEKL.

CDR3 region: CASSVAPTPYEQYF. DNA of the CDR3: TGTGCCAGCAGCGTAGCTCCGACTCCCTACGAGCAGTACTTC. The chain combines TRBV9 with TRBJ2-7; D not resolved. The germline V gene has CDR1 SGDLS and CDR2 YYNGEE. The germline V and J ends were trimmed by 0 bases and 2 bases, with 9 bases remaining between them. This CDR3 contains 14 residues.

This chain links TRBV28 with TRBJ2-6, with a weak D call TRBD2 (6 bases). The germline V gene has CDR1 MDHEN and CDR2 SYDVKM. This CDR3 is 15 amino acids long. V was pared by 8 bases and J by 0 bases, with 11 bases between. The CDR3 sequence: CASVGGDSGANVLTF. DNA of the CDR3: TGTGCCAGCGTGGGGGGTGACTCTGGGGCCAACGTCCTGACTTTC.

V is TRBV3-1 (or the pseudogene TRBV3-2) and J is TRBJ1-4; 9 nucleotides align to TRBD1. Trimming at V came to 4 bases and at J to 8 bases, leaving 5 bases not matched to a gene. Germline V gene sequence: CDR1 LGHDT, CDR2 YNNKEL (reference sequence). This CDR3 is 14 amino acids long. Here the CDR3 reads CASSPDRGREKLFF. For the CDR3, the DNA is TGTGCCAGCAGCCCGGACAGGGGACGCGAAAAACTGTTTTTT.

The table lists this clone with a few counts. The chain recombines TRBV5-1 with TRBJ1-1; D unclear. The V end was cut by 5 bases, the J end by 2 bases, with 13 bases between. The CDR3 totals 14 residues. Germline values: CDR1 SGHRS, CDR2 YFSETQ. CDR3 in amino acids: CASRRELLNTEAFF. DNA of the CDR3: TGCGCCAGCAGGAGAGAACTTCTAAACACTGAAGCTTTCTTT.

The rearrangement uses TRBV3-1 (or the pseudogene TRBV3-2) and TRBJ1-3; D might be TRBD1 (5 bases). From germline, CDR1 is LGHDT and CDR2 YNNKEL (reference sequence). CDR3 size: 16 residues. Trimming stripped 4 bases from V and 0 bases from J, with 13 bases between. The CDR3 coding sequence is TGTGCCAGCAGCCTAAGGGGAGGAATCTCTGGAAACACCATATATTTT. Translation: CASSLRGGISGNTIYF.

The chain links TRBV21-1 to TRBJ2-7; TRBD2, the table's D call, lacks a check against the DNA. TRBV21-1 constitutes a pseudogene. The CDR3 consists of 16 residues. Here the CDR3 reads CASSRGLAGRSYEQYF. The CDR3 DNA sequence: TGTGCCAGCAGCAGGGGACTAGCGGGACGGTCCTACGAGCAGTACTTC.

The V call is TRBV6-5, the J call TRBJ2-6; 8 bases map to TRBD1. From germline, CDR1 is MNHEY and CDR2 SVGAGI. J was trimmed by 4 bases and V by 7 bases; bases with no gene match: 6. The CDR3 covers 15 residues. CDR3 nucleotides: TGTGCCAGCACCAGGGGGCTGGGCGGGGCCAACGTCCTGACTTTC. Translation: CASTRGLGGANVLTF.